Detailed here is one T cell receptor (beta chain). What it binds is unknown. The data were taken from a study of cytomegalovirus exposure and HLA in healthy donors. Study findings and constraints: The study found most TCR sequences rare, yet found some public TCRs in many donors. CMV antigen specificity was confirmed in vitro for a few CMV-associated chains.

The PCR used 60 Vbeta and 13 Jbeta primers. Some clones are missing from TCRdb's copy, which holds only in-frame ones; the method was immunoSEQ multiplex PCR. Of about 55,000 clones listed, about 77% were seen once; the top ten hold approximately 2.4%. Trimming left V 4 bases short and J 1 base short, with 7 bases between. The CDR3 has 13 residues. The germline CDR1 and CDR2 sequences are SEHNR and FQNEAQ (reference sequence). Sequencing was carried out using PBMCs. The sequence came from a female donor in good health and CMV-seronegative. The chain couples TRBV7-9 to TRBJ1-1; the D is unclear. Here the CDR3 DNA reads TGTGCCAGCAGCTCGCCGGGGAACACTGAAGCTTTCTTT. As protein: CASSSPGNTEAFF.